Listed below are T cell receptor beta chains from one sample, sequenced in a study of shared clonotypes between healthy human individuals. Assay used: immunoSEQ multiplex PCR; TCRdb lists only in-frame clones, some missing. The sample contains under 1,900,000 clones, about 98.5% of which appear only once. What was sequenced was naive CD4+ T cells sorted from blood. The receptors were sampled from a man younger than 40 in good health. The CDR3 runs from the conserved cysteine through the conserved F or W.

V: TRBV18; J: TRBJ2-3; CDR3: CASSPPAMGGTDTQYF
V: TRBV19; J: TRBJ2-7; CDR3: CASSVLGTVSRREQYF
V: TRBV18; J: TRBJ1-5; CDR3: CASSPRQVFPVDQPQHF
V: TRBV11-1; J: TRBJ2-7; CDR3: CASSNNRGHEQYF
V: TRBV27; J: TRBJ2-1; CDR3: CASRGTSGLHLYNEQFF
V: TRBV5-1; J: TRBJ2-1; CDR3: CASSLAAAGGYNEQFF
V: TRBV7-9; J: TRBJ1-5; CDR3: CASSLGEYQPQHF
V: TRBV2; J: TRBJ2-2; CDR3: CASSRLAGSNTGELFF
V: TRBV27; J: TRBJ2-3; CDR3: CASSLWQGAPDTQYF
V: TRBV5-5; J: TRBJ2-2; CDR3: CASSLIGWASGTGELFF
V: TRBV18; J: TRBJ2-7; CDR3: CASSPPGTGKSSYEQYF
V: TRBV5-1; J: TRBJ1-1; CDR3: CASSWGTAMNTEAFF
V: TRBV4-3; J: TRBJ1-5; CDR3: CASSQGLRVLGQPQHF
V: TRBV27; J: TRBJ2-2; CDR3: CASSLAGTGELFF
V: TRBV4-3; J: TRBJ2-1; CDR3: CASSQGEGRNNEQFF
V: TRBV7-3; J: TRBJ2-1; CDR3: CASSLAVAGAGDEQFF
V: TRBV9; J: TRBJ2-3; CDR3: CASSVEVGTDTQYF
V: TRBV5-6; J: TRBJ2-2; CDR3: CASSLAQRDTGELFF
V: TRBV6-5; J: TRBJ2-7; CDR3: CASSYLRDRGRKQYF
V: TRBV30; J: TRBJ1-1; CDR3: CAWSVREGPNTEAFF
V: TRBV5-1; J: TRBJ2-2; CDR3: CASGELGSTGELFF
V: TRBV5-6; J: TRBJ2-7; CDR3: CASSLGQFYEQYF